This T cell receptor beta chain was identified during a study of blood T cell repertoires in COVID-19. The wider study: Material from acute and convalescent COVID-19 was sourced from the United States, Italy and Spain. T cells, B-cell-depleted T cells, or PBMCs provided the cDNA or gDNA that served as material.

This CDR3 is built from 15 residues. With 7 bases clipped from V and 4 bases from J, the junction kept 7 bases outside the gene matches. Germline CDR1 reads SGHTA; CDR2 reads FQGNSA. Original processing notes: Reference gene primers were amplified, and this amplification served to estimate nucleated cell counts. Produced via immunoSEQ multiplex PCR; TCRdb's table is partial and in-frame only. V and J calls and clone size are as listed in that table; D and trimming were resolved from the DNA. The sample has 150,000 to 200,000 clones; roughly 85% are singletons. Sequencing input: peripheral blood. This receptor was taken from a middle-aged man with active or convalescent COVID-19. The chain couples TRBV7-2 to TRBJ2-1, with 10 bases fitting TRBD2. The CDR3 DNA sequence: TGTGCCAGCATTTTGTCTAGCGGGGGATACAATGAGCAGTTCTTC. Residues: CASILSSGGYNEQFF.